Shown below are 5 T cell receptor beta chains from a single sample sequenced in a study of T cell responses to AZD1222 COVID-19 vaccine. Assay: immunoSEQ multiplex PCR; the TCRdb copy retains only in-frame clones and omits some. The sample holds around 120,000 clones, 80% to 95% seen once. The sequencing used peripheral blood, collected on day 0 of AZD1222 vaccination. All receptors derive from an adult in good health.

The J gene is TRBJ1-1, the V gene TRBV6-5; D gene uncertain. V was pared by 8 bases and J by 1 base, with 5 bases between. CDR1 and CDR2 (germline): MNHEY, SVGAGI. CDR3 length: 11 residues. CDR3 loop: CASGKNTEAFF. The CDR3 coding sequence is TGTGCCAGCGGAAAGAACACTGAAGCTTTCTTT.

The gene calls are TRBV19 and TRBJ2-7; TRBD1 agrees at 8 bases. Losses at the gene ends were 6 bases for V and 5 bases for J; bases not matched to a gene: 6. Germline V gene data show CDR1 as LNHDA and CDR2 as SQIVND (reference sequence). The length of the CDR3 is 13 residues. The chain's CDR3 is CASRASDRDEQYF. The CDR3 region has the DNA TGTGCCAGTAGGGCTTCGGACAGGGACGAGCAGTACTTC.

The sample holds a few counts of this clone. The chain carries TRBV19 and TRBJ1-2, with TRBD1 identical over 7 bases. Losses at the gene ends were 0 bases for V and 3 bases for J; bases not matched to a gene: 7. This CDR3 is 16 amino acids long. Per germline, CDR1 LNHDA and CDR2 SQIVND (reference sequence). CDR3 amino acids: CASSIDPRGRDYGYTF. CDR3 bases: TGTGCCAGTAGTATAGATCCAAGGGGGCGAGACTATGGCTACACCTTC. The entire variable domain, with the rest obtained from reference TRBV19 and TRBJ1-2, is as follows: DGGITQSPKYLFRKEGQNVTLSCEQNLNHDAMYWYRQDPGQGLRLIYYSQIVNDFQKGDIAEGYSVSREKKESFPLTVTSAQKNPTAFYLCASSIDPRGRDYGYTFGSGTRLTVV.

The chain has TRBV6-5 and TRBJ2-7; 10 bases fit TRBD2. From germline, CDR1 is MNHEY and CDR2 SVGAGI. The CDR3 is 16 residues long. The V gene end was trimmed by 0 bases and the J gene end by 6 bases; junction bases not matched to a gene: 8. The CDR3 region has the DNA TGTGCCAGCAGTTACTCGCGACTAGCGGGTACTGGCGAGCAGTACTTC. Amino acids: CASSYSRLAGTGEQYF.

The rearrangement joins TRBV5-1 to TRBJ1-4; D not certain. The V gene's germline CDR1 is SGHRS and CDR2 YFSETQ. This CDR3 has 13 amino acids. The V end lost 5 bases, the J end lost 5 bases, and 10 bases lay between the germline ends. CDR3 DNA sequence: TGCGCCAGCAGAAGGGAAGTAAATGAAAAACTGTTTTTT. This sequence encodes CASRREVNEKLFF.